This TCR beta chain was recorded in a study of T cell responses to AZD1222 COVID-19 vaccine. Regarding the study as a whole: Spike as a whole was targeted by vaccine-associated CD4 TCRs, dominant at 160-218 and 743-854. Donor demographics were predominantly white British with a female majority; clonal diversity may be underestimated. Reportedly, nearly half of unique spike TCRs recognized epitopes outside B.1.351/B.1.1.7 mutations.

This CDR3 has 14 amino acids. V was pared by 1 base and J by 9 bases, with 13 bases between. Germline V CDR1 and CDR2: MNHEY, SMNVEV (reference sequence). On this clone: Antigen unknown.

Produced via immunoSEQ multiplex PCR; TCRdb's table is partial and in-frame only. The sample holds about 50,000 clones, 75% to 90% seen once. Sequences were derived from peripheral blood, sampled on day 0 of AZD1222 vaccination. The rearrangement links TRBV27 to TRBJ2-1, with TRBD2 as a possible D gene (5 bases). This receptor was identified in an adult in good health. The CDR3 is CASSLLKSGGEQFF. As DNA, the CDR3 is TGTGCCAGCAGTTTATTAAAGAGCGGCGGTGAGCAGTTCTTC.